This TCR beta chain was sequenced during a study of cytomegalovirus exposure and HLA in healthy donors. The V and J ends lost 5 bases and 0 bases respectively, with 7 bases between them. Looked up from germline, CDR1 is MNHEY and CDR2 is SVGAGI. The CDR3 is 13 residues long. 60 Vbeta and 13 Jbeta primers were used in PCR. Sequencing was performed with immunoSEQ multiplex PCR; in TCRdb, only in-frame clones are kept and a portion is missing. Here the sample spans more than 130,000 clones, approximately 80% being singletons. The sample consisted of PBMCs. The receptor's source is a male donor in good health and CMV-seronegative. The J gene is TRBJ2-5, the V gene TRBV6-5; no clear D gene. The CDR3 loop is CASSLGYQETQYF. The DNA of the CDR3 is TGTGCCAGCAGTCTCGGGTACCAAGAGACCCAGTACTTC.